This T cell receptor beta chain emerged from a study of T-cell reconstitution after alpha-beta-depleted transplantation in children. After removal of 7 bases from V and 0 bases from J, the junction contained 7 bases not matched to a gene. The CDR3 is 15 amino acids. Whole-study results and caveats: For some patients, TCRbeta diversity was high at day 60 because of recipient T cells and thymic progenitors that survived. Approximately two months post-transplant, alpha-beta T cells reportedly originated from several hundred expanded graft clones. Newly produced T cells mostly provided counts and TCRbeta diversity after one year, as hyperexpanded clones declined.

For TCRbeta, the library was prepared with unique molecular identifiers. TCRdb ran MiXCR on the PCR reads and lists one entry per CDR3 protein. This repertoire shows under 250,000 distinct CDR3 sequences, approximately 6.9% found once; its top ten account for about 5.9%. About this clonotype itself: Antigen: not known.

The sequence was collected from a boy aged 2 to 10 with acute lymphoblastic leukemia, due to receive a stem cell transplant. The rearrangement links TRBV12-3 or TRBV12-4 to TRBJ2-5; 8 nucleotides agree with TRBD1. Source: PBMCs, taken before TCRalphabeta/CD19-depleted stem cell transplant. The CDR3 loop is CASTRGPEYQETQYF. The CDR3 nucleotides are TGTGCCAGCACCAGGGGGCCCGAATACCAAGAGACCCAGTACTTC.